Below are 19 T cell receptor beta chains sequenced from a single sample in a study of STAT5B mutations in CD4+ large granular lymphocyte leukemia. Sequencing used immunoSEQ multiplex PCR; TCRdb keeps in-frame clones, though not all of them. Of around 48,000 clones listed, about 70% are singletons. Input material: CD4+ T cells from blood buffy coats. These receptors were obtained from a human donor in good health.

This chain uses TRBV5-1 with TRBJ2-7; a weak D match, TRBD2 (6 bases). The germline CDR1 and CDR2 sequences are SGHRS and YFSETQ. Trimming left V 4 bases short and J 0 bases short, with 11 bases between. The CDR3 covers 14 residues. CDR3 residues: CASSPGLHSYEQYF. The CDR3, as DNA: TGCGCCAGCAGCCCGGGACTGCACTCCTACGAGCAGTACTTC.

In this sample, this clone turned up a few times. The chain links TRBV20-1 to TRBJ1-2; D gene unclear. Germline V gives CDR1 DFQATT, CDR2 SNEGSKA (reference sequence). The V end was cut by 6 bases, the J end by 13 bases, with 12 bases between. The CDR3 extends over 9 amino acids. The CDR3 nucleotides read TGCAGTGCGAGGACGGAACGCACCTTC. It encodes CSARTERTF.

The J gene is TRBJ2-7, the V gene TRBV5-1, with TRBD1 matching over 10 bases. V was clipped by 3 bases and J by 9 bases; unmatched bases: 6. The CDR3 totals 13 residues. CDR1 is SGHRS, CDR2 YFSETQ, per germline. CDR3 loop: CASSWDRGFGQYV. CDR3 nucleotides: TGCGCCAGCAGCTGGGACAGGGGATTTGGGCAGTACGTC.

This clone was counted a single time. V and J are TRBV10-3 and TRBJ2-1; TRBD1 aligns across 9 bases. This CDR3 is 13 amino acids long. The V gene's germline CDR1 is ENHRY and CDR2 SYGVKD. V trimming: 7 bases; J trimming: 7 bases; junction bases outside the gene matches: 5. CDR3 coding DNA: TGTGCCATCAAGGGACAGGGAGGTAATGAGCAGTTCTTC. As protein: CAIKGQGGNEQFF.

J is TRBJ2-5 and V is TRBV5-1, with unresolved D. CDR1 is SGHRS and CDR2 is YFSETQ in the germline V gene. Trimming removed 0 bases from V and 2 bases from J, with 8 bases in between. The CDR3 is made up of 14 amino acids. The CDR3 loop is CASSLETEQETQYF. CDR3 coding DNA: TGCGCCAGCAGCTTGGAAACAGAGCAAGAGACCCAGTACTTC. The entire variable domain, with the rest obtained from reference TRBV5-1 and TRBJ2-5, is as follows: KAGVTQTPRYLIKTRGQQVTLSCSPISGHRSVSWYQQTPGQGLQFLFEYFSETQRNKGNFPGRFSGRQFSNSRSEMNVSTLELGDSALYLCASSLETEQETQYFGPGTRLLVL.

The chain carries TRBV18 and TRBJ1-2; 9 bases agree with TRBD1. This CDR3 has 14 amino acids. Germline V lookup: CDR1 KGHSH, CDR2 LQKENI. V was pared by 6 bases and J by 7 bases, with 9 bases of the junction left unmatched. The CDR3 is CASSPGTGQFGYTF. DNA of the CDR3: TGTGCCAGCTCTCCCGGGACAGGGCAGTTTGGCTACACCTTC.

This chain uses TRBV18 with TRBJ2-5, with 7 bases matching TRBD2. The V and J ends lost 0 bases and 6 bases, in that order; junction bases with no gene match: 4. The CDR3 has 14 amino acids. CDR1 KGHSH and CDR2 LQKENI come from the germline V gene. Written as DNA, the CDR3 is TGTGCCAGCTCACCACCGGGAGGGGTACAGACCCAGTACTTC. Amino acid sequence: CASSPPGGVQTQYF.

This clone appeared a few times. The CDR3 sequence is CATAHGTSAFEQYF. The CDR3 nucleotides are TGTGCCACCGCCCACGGGACTAGTGCTTTCGAGCAGTACTTC. The genes are TRBV6-6 and TRBJ2-7; 8 positions agree with TRBD2. The CDR3 is 14 amino acids. The germline CDR1 and CDR2 sequences are MNHNY and SVGAGI (reference sequence). V lost 10 bases to trimming and J lost 6 bases; unmatched junction nucleotides: 14.

V is TRBV7-2 and J is TRBJ1-5; 9 nucleotides line up with TRBD1. J was trimmed by 3 bases and V by 4 bases; bases with no gene match: 4. This CDR3 is 15 amino acids long. The germline gives CDR1 SGHTA, CDR2 FQGNSA. This CDR3 reads CASSSGTGPNQPQHF. The CDR3 bases are TGTGCCAGCAGCTCCGGGACAGGGCCCAATCAGCCCCAGCATTTT.

The rearrangement links TRBV9 to TRBJ1-2; D ambiguous. Germline CDR1 and CDR2: SGDLS and YYNGEE. Trimming left V 2 bases short and J 0 bases short, with 11 bases between. The CDR3 is 15 residues long. The CDR3 region is CASSVQPDANYGYTF. In nucleotides, the CDR3 is TGTGCCAGCAGCGTCCAGCCGGACGCTAACTATGGCTACACCTTC.

The gene calls are TRBV7-9 and TRBJ2-7; 8 bases agree with TRBD1. The V gene's germline CDR1 is SEHNR and CDR2 FQNEAQ (reference sequence). The CDR3 runs to 18 residues. J lost 7 bases, V lost 5 bases, and 22 bases had no gene match. CDR3 protein: CASSRGTGSSGPQTEQYF. DNA of the CDR3: TGTGCCAGCAGCCGCGGGACAGGTTCGTCCGGACCCCAGACGGAGCAGTACTTC.

This sequence joins TRBV6-5 and TRBJ1-2, with TRBD1 as a possible D gene (5 bases). V dropped 5 bases and J dropped 6 bases, with 10 bases sitting between them. CDR1 is MNHEY and CDR2 is SVGAGI in the germline V gene. The CDR3 consists of 12 residues. The CDR3 spells CASSERGHGYTF. Written as DNA, the CDR3 is TGTGCCAGCAGTGAACGGGGCCATGGCTACACCTTC.

The chain uses TRBV10-3 and TRBJ2-1; 8 positions agree with TRBD2. CDR3 size: 15 residues. V shed 2 bases and J 6 bases; nucleotides not matched to a gene: 6. Germline CDR1 and CDR2: ENHRY and SYGVKD. Here the CDR3 DNA reads TGTGCCATCAGTGAGAGTGCGGGGGGCTCCAATGAGCAGTTCTTC. This codes for CAISESAGGSNEQFF.

The chain combines TRBV6-6 with TRBJ2-5, with 12 nucleotides matching TRBD2. V dropped 5 bases and J dropped 1; count of bases not matched to a gene: 5. Germline CDR1 is MNHNY and CDR2 is SVGAGI (reference sequence). The CDR3 length is 16 residues. CDR3 bases: TGTGCCAGCAGTCAGCCGGGACTAGCGGGCCAAGAGACCCAGTACTTC. It codes for CASSQPGLAGQETQYF.

V gene TRBV11-3 combines with J gene TRBJ2-1; D is possibly TRBD1 or TRBD2 (7 bases each). The CDR3 extends over 16 amino acids. The germline V and J ends were trimmed by 0 bases and 6 bases, with 15 bases remaining between them. Germline V lookup: CDR1 SGHNT, CDR2 YENEEA. The CDR3 spells CASSLDGRGGSNEQFF. Here the CDR3 DNA reads TGTGCCAGCAGCTTAGATGGCAGGGGGGGCTCCAATGAGCAGTTCTTC.

The V gene is TRBV6-1, the J gene TRBJ1-5; a weak D match, TRBD1 (5 bases). Looked up from germline, CDR1 is MNHNS and CDR2 is SASEGT. The CDR3 runs 15 residues. Trimming left V 8 bases short and J 0 bases short, with 14 bases between. DNA of the CDR3: TGTGCCAGCGAAGACAGTAAATATAGCAATCAGCCCCAGCATTTT. The encoded protein is CASEDSKYSNQPQHF.

In regard to this clone: One junction end does not reproduce the germline sequence, and a read error may be involved. This chain joins TRBV7-7 and TRBJ1-1, with a possible D match to TRBD1 (5 bases). This CDR3 comprises 12 residues. CDR1 is SSHAT, CDR2 FNYEAQ, per germline (reference sequence). In DNA form, the CDR3 reads TGTGCTAGCAGCCCCTTCCAGGGCGAAGCTTTCTTT. This encodes CASSPFQGEAFF.

The chain couples TRBV2 to TRBJ2-2; D might be TRBD1 or TRBD2, each matching 6 bases. Germline CDR1 is SNHLY and CDR2 is FYNNEI. Trimming took off 7 bases at V and 1 base at J, with 10 bases between the two ends. This CDR3 region has 14 residues. CDR3 region: CASNEGGNTGELFF. The CDR3 DNA is TGTGCCAGCAACGAGGGGGGGAACACCGGGGAGCTGTTTTTT.

This chain uses TRBV7-8 with TRBJ2-3, with D unclear. Germline V gene data show CDR1 as SGHVS and CDR2 as FQNEAQ. The CDR3 spans 12 residues. V lost 5 bases to trimming and J lost 6 bases, with 9 bases between them. CDR3 region: CASSPGGDTQYF. CDR3 bases: TGTGCCAGCAGCCCAGGTGGGGATACGCAGTATTTT.